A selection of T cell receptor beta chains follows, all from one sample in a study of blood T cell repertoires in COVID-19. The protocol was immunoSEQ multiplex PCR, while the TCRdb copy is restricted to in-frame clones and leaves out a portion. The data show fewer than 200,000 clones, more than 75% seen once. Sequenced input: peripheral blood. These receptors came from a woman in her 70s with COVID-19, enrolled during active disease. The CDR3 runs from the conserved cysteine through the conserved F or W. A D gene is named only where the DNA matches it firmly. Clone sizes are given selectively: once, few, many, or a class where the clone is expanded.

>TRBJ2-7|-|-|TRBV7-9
TGTGCCAGCAGCTTAGATGGGAACAGGGTCCCCTACGAGCAGTACTTC
CASSLDGNRVPYEQYF
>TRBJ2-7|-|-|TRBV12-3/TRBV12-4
TGTGCCAGCGGGAGCGGGCGTGCCTACGAGCAGTACTTC
CASGSGRAYEQYF
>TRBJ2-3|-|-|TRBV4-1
TGCGCCAGCAGCCAAGAACTTTATGATACGCAGTATTTT
CASSQELYDTQYF
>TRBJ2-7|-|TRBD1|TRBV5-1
TGCGCCAGCAGCTCCGGACAGGGGGCCCCCGAGGACGAGCAGTACTTC
CASSSGQGAPEDEQYF
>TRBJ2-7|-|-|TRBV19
TGTGCCAGTAGTATGTCAGGTAATATCTACGAGCAGTACTTC
CASSMSGNIYEQYF
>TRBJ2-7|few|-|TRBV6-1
TGTGCCAGCAGTGAGGTCGCGGCAGGGCTTTACGAGCAGTACTTC
CASSEVAAGLYEQYF
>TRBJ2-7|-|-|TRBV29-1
TGCAGCGTTACGCATCCAGGGCCCTACGAGCAGTACTTC
CSVTHPGPYEQYF
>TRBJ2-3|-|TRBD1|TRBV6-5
TGTGCCAGCAGATCCGGGACAGGGACAGATACGCAGTATTTT
CASRSGTGTDTQYF
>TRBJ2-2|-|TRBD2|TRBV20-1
TGCAGTGCTAGTATCCCTAGCGGACACACCGGGGAGCTGTTTTTT
CSASIPSGHTGELFF
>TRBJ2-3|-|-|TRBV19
TGTGCCAGTAGTATGAGGGGGACGCGAGCATACGATACGCAGTATTTT
CASSMRGTRAYDTQYF
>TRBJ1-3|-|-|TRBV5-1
TGCGCCAGCAGCTTGTACGGAGGGGTGGACACCATATATTTT
CASSLYGGVDTIYF
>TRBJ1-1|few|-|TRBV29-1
TGCAGCGTAGAAAGGACAGCGAACACTGAAGCTTTCTTT
CSVERTANTEAFF
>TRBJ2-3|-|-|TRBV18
TGTGCCAGCTCACCATCGGCAGATACGCAGTATTTT
CASSPSADTQYF
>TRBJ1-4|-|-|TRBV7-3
TGTGCCAGCAGCTTGGGAGCTAATGAAAAACTGTTTTTT
CASSLGANEKLFF
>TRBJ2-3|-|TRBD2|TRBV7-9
TGTGCCAGCAGCGCCGGACTAGCGGGAGTTACAGATACGCAGTATTTT
CASSAGLAGVTDTQYF
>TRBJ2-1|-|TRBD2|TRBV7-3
TGTGCCAGCAGCCCCGGGGTGGGGACTAGCCTTCACAATGAGCAGTTCTTC
CASSPGVGTSLHNEQFF
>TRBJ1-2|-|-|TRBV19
TGTGCCAGTAGTTCGGGACATCAAGGTGGCGATGGCTACACCTTC
CASSSGHQGGDGYTF
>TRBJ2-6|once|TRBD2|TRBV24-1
TGTGCCACCACCGATGTTTCAGGGTTGAGCGGGAGGTTACTTTCTGGGGCCAACGTCCTGACTTTC
CATTDVSGLSGRLLSGANVLTF
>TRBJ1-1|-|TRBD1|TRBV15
TGTGCCACCAGAGAAGACAGGGTCACTGAAGCTTTCTTT
CATREDRVTEAFF
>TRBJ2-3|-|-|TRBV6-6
TGTGCCAGCAGTGCCGCGAGCACAGATACGCAGTATTTT
CASSAASTDTQYF
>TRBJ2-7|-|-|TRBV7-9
TGTGCCAGCACCAATTCCGGAGACGAGCAGTACTTC
CASTNSGDEQYF